This T cell receptor beta chain was documented in a study of molecular identifiers for immune sequencing clone quantification. On the study more broadly: Five aliquots were made in replicates from the RNA of 20,000 or 100,000 naive CD8 cells, and four were sequenced.

A few counts support this clonotype. Previously published methods and listed TCR primers were used for the bulk TCR libraries. TCRdb re-analysed the PCR reads in MiXCR, keeping a single row per CDR3 protein. There are about 330,000 distinct CDR3 sequences in the sample; roughly a quarter occur only once, and about 0.73% lies in the top ten. CD8+CD4-CCR7+CD45RA+ sorting gave the naive CD8 T cells. Sequenced material: naive CD8+ T cells from blood, with Jurkat cell RNA spiked in. Subset denoted: FACS-sorted CD8+CD4-CCR7+CD45RA+ naive T cells. The TCR sequence derives from a human donor in good health. Some libraries in this study had Jurkat cell RNA spiked in.

The CDR3 bases are TGCGCCAGCAGCCAATTGGTACCCATCTCTGGAAACACCATATATTTT. As protein: CASSQLVPISGNTIYF. The chain employs TRBV4-3 and TRBJ1-3; D not certain. CDR1 and CDR2 (germline): LGHNA, YSLEER. Trimming shortened V by 2 bases and J by 0 bases, and 11 bases separated the two germline ends. This CDR3 contains 16 residues.